This TCR beta chain was documented in a study of patients and donors after allogeneic stem cell transplantation. The length of the CDR3 is 15 residues. Trimming left V 1 base short and J 1 base short, with 10 bases between. Germline V gene data show CDR1 as MGHDK and CDR2 as SYGVNS. This clonotype was seen only a few times. TCRdb recomputed calls from the RT-PCR reads with MiXCR, one row per CDR3 protein. The sample shows hundreds of thousands of distinct CDR3 sequences, approximately 16% of them seen only once. This TCR was recovered from a human donor who was either an allogeneic HSCT recipient or a stem cell or donor lymphocyte infusion donor (not recorded which). It is not recorded whose cells these are; they may come from a transplant donor. V usage is TRBV25-1 and J usage is TRBJ1-1, with D unclear. Material: blood, either unsorted or a sorted T cell fraction (not recorded which). CDR3 in amino acids: CASSESLDGNTEAFF. The DNA of the CDR3 is TGTGCCAGCAGTGAATCGTTGGACGGGAACACTGAAGCTTTCTTT. Full variable domain (remainder filled in from reference TRBV25-1 and TRBJ1-1): EADIYQTPRYLVIGTGKKITLECSQTMGHDKMYWYQQDPGMELHLIHYSYGVNSTEKGDLSSESTVSRIRTEHFPLTLESARPSHTSQYLCASSESLDGNTEAFFGQGTRLTVV.